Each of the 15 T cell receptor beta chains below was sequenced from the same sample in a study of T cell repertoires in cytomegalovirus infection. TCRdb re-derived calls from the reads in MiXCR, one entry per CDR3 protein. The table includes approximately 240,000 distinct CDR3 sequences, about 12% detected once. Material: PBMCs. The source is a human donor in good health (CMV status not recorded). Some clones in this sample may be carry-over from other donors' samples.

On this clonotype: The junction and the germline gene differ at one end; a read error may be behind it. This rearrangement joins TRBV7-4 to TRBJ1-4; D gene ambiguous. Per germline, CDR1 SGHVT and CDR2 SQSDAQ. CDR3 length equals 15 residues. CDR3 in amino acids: CASSLRSGNNEKLIF. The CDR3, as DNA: TGTGCCAGCAGCTTACGGTCGGGAAATAATGAAAAACTGATTTTT.

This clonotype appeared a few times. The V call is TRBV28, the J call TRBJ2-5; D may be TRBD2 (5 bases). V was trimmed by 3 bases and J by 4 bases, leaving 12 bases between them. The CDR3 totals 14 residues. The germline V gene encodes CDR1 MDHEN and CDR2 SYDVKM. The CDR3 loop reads CASSLAPGRETQYF. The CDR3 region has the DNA TGTGCCAGCAGTTTGGCCCCGGGGAGAGAGACCCAGTACTTC.

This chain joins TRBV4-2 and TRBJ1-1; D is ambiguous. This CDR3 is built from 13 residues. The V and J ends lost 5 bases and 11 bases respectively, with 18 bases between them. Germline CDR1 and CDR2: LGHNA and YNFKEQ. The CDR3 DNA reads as TGTGCCAGCAGCAATGCCCGAAGCAGATTGGCTTTCTTT. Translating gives CASSNARSRLAFF.

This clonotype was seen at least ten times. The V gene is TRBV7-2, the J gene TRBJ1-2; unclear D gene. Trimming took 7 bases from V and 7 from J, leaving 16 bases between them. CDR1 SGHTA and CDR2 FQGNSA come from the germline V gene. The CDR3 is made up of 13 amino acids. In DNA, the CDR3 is TGTGCCAGCAACTCCCCTCCTGCCGGTGGCTACACCTTC. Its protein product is CASNSPPAGGYTF.

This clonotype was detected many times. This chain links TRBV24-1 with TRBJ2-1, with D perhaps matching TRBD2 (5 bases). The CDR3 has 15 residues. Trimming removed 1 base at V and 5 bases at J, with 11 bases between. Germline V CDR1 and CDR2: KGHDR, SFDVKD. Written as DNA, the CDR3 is TGTGCCACCAGTGATTTCACGGGGTCGGACAATGAGCAGTTCTTC. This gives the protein CATSDFTGSDNEQFF.

The CDR3 nucleotides read TGCAGCGTTGATGTGCAGGCGAACACTGAAGCTTTCTTT. Protein product: CSVDVQANTEAFF. The chain recombines TRBV29-1 with TRBJ1-1; no definite D call. V lost 3 bases to trimming and J lost 1 base, with 9 bases between them. The CDR3 runs 13 residues. In germline, CDR1 is SQVTM, CDR2 ANQGSEA.

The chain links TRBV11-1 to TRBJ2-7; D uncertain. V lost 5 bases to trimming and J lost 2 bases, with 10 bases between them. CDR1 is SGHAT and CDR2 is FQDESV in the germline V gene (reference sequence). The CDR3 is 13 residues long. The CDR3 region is CASSVTATYEQYF. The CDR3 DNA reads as TGTGCCAGCAGCGTTACAGCGACCTACGAGCAGTACTTC.

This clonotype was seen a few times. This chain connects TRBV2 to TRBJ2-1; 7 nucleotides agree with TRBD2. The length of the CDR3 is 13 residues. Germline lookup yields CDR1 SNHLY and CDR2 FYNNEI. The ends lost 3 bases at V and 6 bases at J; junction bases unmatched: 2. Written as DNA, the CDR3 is TGTGCCAGCAGTGAGGCGGGAGCCAATGAGCAGTTCTTC. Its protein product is CASSEAGANEQFF.

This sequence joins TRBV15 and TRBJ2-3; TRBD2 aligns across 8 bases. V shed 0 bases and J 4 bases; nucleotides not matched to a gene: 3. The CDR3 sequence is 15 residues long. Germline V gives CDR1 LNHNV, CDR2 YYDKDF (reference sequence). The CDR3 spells CATSRDHGGADTQYF. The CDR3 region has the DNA TGTGCCACCAGCAGAGATCACGGGGGGGCAGATACGCAGTATTTT.

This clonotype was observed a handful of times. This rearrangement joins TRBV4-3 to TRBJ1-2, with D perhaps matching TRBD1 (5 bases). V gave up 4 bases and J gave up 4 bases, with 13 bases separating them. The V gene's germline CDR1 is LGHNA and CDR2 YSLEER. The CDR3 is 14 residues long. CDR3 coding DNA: TGCGCCAGCAGCCGAGACAGCACGTCCTATGGCTACACCTTC. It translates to CASSRDSTSYGYTF.

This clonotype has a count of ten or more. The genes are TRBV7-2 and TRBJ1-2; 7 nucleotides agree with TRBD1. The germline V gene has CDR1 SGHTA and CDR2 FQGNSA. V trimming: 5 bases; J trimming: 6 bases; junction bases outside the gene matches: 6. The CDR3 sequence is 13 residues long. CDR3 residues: CASSPQGGNGYTF. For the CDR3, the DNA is TGTGCCAGCAGCCCCCAGGGGGGTAATGGCTACACCTTC.

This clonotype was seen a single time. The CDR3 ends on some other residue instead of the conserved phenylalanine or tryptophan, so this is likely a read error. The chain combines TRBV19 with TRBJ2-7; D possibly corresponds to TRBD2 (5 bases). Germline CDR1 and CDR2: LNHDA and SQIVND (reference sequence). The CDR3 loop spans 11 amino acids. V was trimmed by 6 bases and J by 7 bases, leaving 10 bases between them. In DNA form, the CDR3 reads TGTGCCAGTAGGAGGGCTGGTGAGCAGTACTTA. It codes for CASRRAGEQYL.

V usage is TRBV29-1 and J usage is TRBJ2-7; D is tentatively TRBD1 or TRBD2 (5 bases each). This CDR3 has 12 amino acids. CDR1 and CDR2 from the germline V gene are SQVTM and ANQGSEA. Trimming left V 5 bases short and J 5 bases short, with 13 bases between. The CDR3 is CSVQGQGHEQYF. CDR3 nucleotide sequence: TGCAGCGTTCAAGGTCAGGGACACGAGCAGTACTTC.

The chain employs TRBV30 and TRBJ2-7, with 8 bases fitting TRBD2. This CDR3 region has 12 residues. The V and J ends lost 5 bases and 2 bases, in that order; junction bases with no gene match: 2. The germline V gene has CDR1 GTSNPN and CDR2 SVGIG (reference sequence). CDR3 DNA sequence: TGTGCCTGGGCGGGAGGTCCCTACGAGCAGTACTTC. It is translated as CAWAGGPYEQYF.

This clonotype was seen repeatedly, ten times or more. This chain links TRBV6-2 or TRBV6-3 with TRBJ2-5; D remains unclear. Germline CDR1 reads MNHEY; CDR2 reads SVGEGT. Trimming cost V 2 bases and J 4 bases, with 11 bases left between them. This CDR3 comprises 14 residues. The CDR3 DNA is TGTGCCAGCAGTTACAACGGGCCCCCAGAGACCCAGTACTTC. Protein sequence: CASSYNGPPETQYF.